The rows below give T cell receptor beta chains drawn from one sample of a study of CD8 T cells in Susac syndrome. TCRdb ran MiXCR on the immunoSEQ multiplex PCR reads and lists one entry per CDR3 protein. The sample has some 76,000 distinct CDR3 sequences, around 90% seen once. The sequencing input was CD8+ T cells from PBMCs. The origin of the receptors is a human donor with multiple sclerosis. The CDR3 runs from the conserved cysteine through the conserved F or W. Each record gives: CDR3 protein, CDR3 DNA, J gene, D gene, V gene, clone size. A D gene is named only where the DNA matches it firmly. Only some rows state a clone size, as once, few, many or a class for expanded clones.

CDR3: CASSEQRGMSSYEQYF; DNA: TGTGCCAGCAGTGAACAGCGGGGTATGAGCTCCTACGAGCAGTACTTC; J: TRBJ2-7; D: TRBD2; V: TRBV2; size: NA
CDR3: CASSTGTGGEELFF; DNA: TGTGCCAGCAGCACCGGGACAGGGGGGGAGGAGCTGTTTTTT; J: TRBJ2-2; D: TRBD1; V: TRBV5-5; size: NA
CDR3: CASSLLGGGDFYGYTF; DNA: TGTGCCAGCAGCTTACTAGGGGGAGGGGACTTTTATGGCTACACCTTC; J: TRBJ1-2; D: NA; V: TRBV7-3; size: once
CDR3: CASSVAGQGPGELFF; DNA: TGTGCCAGCAGCGTAGCGGGACAGGGGCCCGGGGAGCTGTTTTTT; J: TRBJ2-2; D: TRBD1; V: TRBV9; size: NA
CDR3: CAISDGQMNTEAFF; DNA: TGTGCCATCAGTGATGGACAGATGAACACTGAAGCTTTCTTT; J: TRBJ1-1; D: NA; V: TRBV10-3; size: once
CDR3: CASSTLSGGRVQYF; DNA: TGTGCCAGCAGTACCCTCTCAGGGGGGCGGGTGCAGTACTTC; J: TRBJ2-7; D: NA; V: TRBV28; size: NA
CDR3: CASGIYRLPGANVLTF; DNA: TGTGCCAGTGGAATTTATCGACTCCCTGGGGCCAACGTCCTGACTTTC; J: TRBJ2-6; D: NA; V: TRBV19; size: NA
CDR3: CAWSGWANQETQYF; DNA: TGTGCCTGGAGTGGCTGGGCTAACCAAGAGACCCAGTACTTC; J: TRBJ2-5; D: NA; V: TRBV30; size: NA
CDR3: CASSPRYPDTQYF; DNA: TGTGCCAGCAGTCCACGATACCCAGATACGCAGTATTTT; J: TRBJ2-3; D: NA; V: TRBV27; size: NA
CDR3: CASSLIGRAGEDTGELFF; DNA: TGTGCCAGCAGCTTAATAGGGAGGGCAGGGGAGGACACCGGGGAGCTGTTTTTT; J: TRBJ2-2; D: NA; V: TRBV7-3; size: NA
CDR3: CASRTSSYNEQFF; DNA: TGTGCCTCTCGGACGAGCTCCTACAATGAGCAGTTCTTC; J: TRBJ2-1; D: NA; V: TRBV19; size: NA
CDR3: CSGHGGGDYGYTF; DNA: TGCAGCGGGCACGGGGGGGGCGACTATGGCTACACCTTC; J: TRBJ1-2; D: NA; V: TRBV29-1; size: NA
CDR3: CASSMVAGGRAEQYF; DNA: TGTGCCAGTAGTATGGTGGCAGGAGGGCGCGCCGAGCAGTACTTC; J: TRBJ2-7; D: NA; V: TRBV19; size: NA
CDR3: CASSFSPTSWEQYF; DNA: TGTGCCAGCAGTTTTTCCCCAACATCTTGGGAGCAGTACTTC; J: TRBJ2-7; D: NA; V: TRBV27; size: NA
CDR3: CASSEALLSGELFF; DNA: TGTGCCAGCAGTGAAGCGCTTCTTAGCGGGGAGCTGTTTTTT; J: TRBJ2-2; D: NA; V: TRBV2; size: NA
CDR3: CASSLAQPNTGELFF; DNA: TGTGCCAGCAGTTTAGCACAGCCGAACACCGGGGAGCTGTTTTTT; J: TRBJ2-2; D: NA; V: TRBV27; size: NA
CDR3: CASSQEMGYSNQPQHF; DNA: TGCGCCAGCAGCCAAGAGATGGGATATAGCAATCAGCCCCAGCATTTT; J: TRBJ1-5; D: NA; V: TRBV4-3; size: NA
CDR3: CASSNGPWTGELFF; DNA: TGTGCCAGTAGTAATGGGCCCTGGACCGGGGAGCTGTTTTTT; J: TRBJ2-2; D: NA; V: TRBV19; size: NA
CDR3: CASSRGQAWQANYGYTF; DNA: TGTGCCAGCAGTCGGGGACAGGCGTGGCAGGCTAACTATGGCTACACCTTC; J: TRBJ1-2; D: TRBD1; V: TRBV28; size: NA
CDR3: CASSGHSSYEQYF; DNA: TGTGCCAGCAGTGGTCACAGCTCCTACGAGCAGTACTTC; J: TRBJ2-7; D: NA; V: TRBV2; size: NA
CDR3: CASSYRDLSGNTIYF; DNA: TGTGCCAGCAGTTACAGAGACCTCTCTGGAAACACCATATATTTT; J: TRBJ1-3; D: NA; V: TRBV6-5; size: once
CDR3: CASSLGGSGAVETQYF; DNA: TGTGCCAGCAGCTTAGGCGGTAGCGGGGCGGTGGAGACCCAGTACTTC; J: TRBJ2-5; D: TRBD2; V: TRBV13; size: few
CDR3: CASSLSGGFNQETQYF; DNA: TGTGCCAGCAGTTTATCGGGGGGTTTCAACCAAGAGACCCAGTACTTC; J: TRBJ2-5; D: NA; V: TRBV27; size: NA
CDR3: CASSILAGGLINEQFF; DNA: TGTGCCAGCAGTATCTTAGCGGGGGGGCTTATCAATGAGCAGTTCTTC; J: TRBJ2-1; D: TRBD2; V: TRBV12-3/TRBV12-4; size: NA
CDR3: CASSQEGLAGGPFEQFF; DNA: TGTGCCAGCAGCCAAGAGGGACTAGCGGGAGGGCCTTTTGAGCAGTTCTTC; J: TRBJ2-1; D: TRBD2; V: TRBV3-1; size: once
CDR3: CASSYWSGSYNEQFF; DNA: TGTGCCAGCAGTTACTGGAGTGGGTCCTACAATGAGCAGTTCTTC; J: TRBJ2-1; D: NA; V: TRBV6-5; size: NA
CDR3: CASSIVSGSNSYNEQFF; DNA: TGTGCCAGTAGTATAGTAAGCGGGAGCAACTCCTACAATGAGCAGTTCTTC; J: TRBJ2-1; D: TRBD2; V: TRBV19; size: NA
CDR3: CASSSRAGEETQYF; DNA: TGTGCCAGCAGCTCCCGTGCAGGAGAAGAGACCCAGTACTTC; J: TRBJ2-5; D: NA; V: TRBV13; size: once
CDR3: CSVGGGEYQETQYF; DNA: TGCAGCGTCGGCGGGGGGGAGTACCAAGAGACCCAGTACTTC; J: TRBJ2-5; D: TRBD2; V: TRBV29-1; size: NA
CDR3: CASSQGGTYNEQFF; DNA: TGTGCCAGCAGCCAAGGGGGTACCTACAATGAGCAGTTCTTC; J: TRBJ2-1; D: NA; V: TRBV3-1; size: NA
CDR3: CASSISGGTKSEQYF; DNA: TGTGCCAGCAGCATTAGCGGGGGGACCAAATCCGAGCAGTACTTC; J: TRBJ2-7; D: TRBD2; V: TRBV9; size: NA
CDR3: CASSSGTGLYEQYF; DNA: TGCGCCAGCAGCTCCGGGACAGGGCTCTACGAGCAGTACTTC; J: TRBJ2-7; D: TRBD1; V: TRBV5-1; size: few
CDR3: CASSKGRTMNTGELFF; DNA: TGTGCCAGCAGCAAAGGTAGGACTATGAACACCGGGGAGCTGTTTTTT; J: TRBJ2-2; D: NA; V: TRBV21-1; size: NA
CDR3: CASSFGDARIYEQYF; DNA: TGTGCCAGCAGTTTTGGAGACGCCCGGATCTACGAGCAGTACTTC; J: TRBJ2-7; D: NA; V: TRBV28; size: once
CDR3: CASSLVTANTGELFF; DNA: TGTGCCAGCAGCTTGGTGACAGCGAACACCGGGGAGCTGTTTTTT; J: TRBJ2-2; D: NA; V: TRBV7-8; size: NA
CDR3: CASSQSPGHHRYDDYEQYF; DNA: TGTGCCAGCAGCCAAAGTCCGGGACATCACCGATATGACGACTACGAGCAGTACTTC; J: TRBJ2-7; D: NA; V: TRBV3-1; size: NA
CDR3: CASSEMGTGKNEQFF; DNA: TGTGCCAGCAGCGAAATGGGGACAGGGAAAAATGAGCAGTTCTTC; J: TRBJ2-1; D: TRBD1; V: TRBV6-4; size: NA
CDR3: CASSEPGLAGAVVGYEQYF; DNA: TGTGCCAGCAGCGAGCCGGGACTAGCGGGAGCAGTTGTTGGTTACGAGCAGTACTTC; J: TRBJ2-7; D: TRBD2; V: TRBV9; size: few
CDR3: CASRLLSGNTIYF; DNA: TGTGCCAGCAGGCTTCTCTCTGGAAACACCATATATTTT; J: TRBJ1-3; D: NA; V: TRBV11-2; size: NA
CDR3: CASSLISGSEAFF; DNA: TGTGCCAGCAGCTTAATCTCCGGGTCTGAAGCTTTCTTT; J: TRBJ1-1; D: NA; V: TRBV7-3; size: once
CDR3: CASSLSRGWEQYF; DNA: TGTGCCAGCAGCTTATCCAGGGGGTGGGAGCAGTACTTC; J: TRBJ2-7; D: TRBD1; V: TRBV13; size: NA
CDR3: CASSLWGQGSGYTF; DNA: TGTGCCAGCAGTTTATGGGGACAGGGGTCTGGCTACACCTTC; J: TRBJ1-2; D: TRBD1; V: TRBV28; size: NA
CDR3: CSAETSGGTYNEQFF; DNA: TGCAGTGCGGAGACTAGCGGGGGGACCTACAATGAGCAGTTCTTC; J: TRBJ2-1; D: TRBD2; V: TRBV20-1; size: once
CDR3: CASSLASGSGNEQFF; DNA: TGTGCCAGCAGCTTAGCTAGCGGGAGCGGCAATGAGCAGTTCTTC; J: TRBJ2-1; D: TRBD2; V: TRBV5-4; size: NA